This T cell receptor (beta chain) was recorded in a study of regulatory T cells in long-lasting Graves disease. The time point: newly diagnosed GD, antithyroid drugs for less than 3 months. TCR sequences were obtained from RNA taken from PBMCs. There are many counts of this clonotype. A read error may produce the germline difference seen at one junction end. Arm-PCR of CDR3 regions with iRepertoire HTBI primers generated TCR beta libraries. TCRdb itself ran the multiplex PCR reads through MiXCR, one entry per CDR3 protein. The sample has approximately 350,000 distinct CDR3 sequences; 12% are singletons. This same sample was also taken into another study, of T cells in Graves' hyperthyroidism and ophthalmopathy.

The source material was peripheral blood mononuclear cells (PBMCs), sampled at new diagnosis, from a patient treated with antithyroid drugs. The sequence was obtained from a woman in her late teens or twenties with Graves disease.

CDR3 region: CASRLSGGQETQYF. For the CDR3, the DNA is TGTGCCAGCAGATTATCGGGCGGGCAAGAGACCCAGTACTTC. The chain links TRBV27 to TRBJ2-5, with a possible D match to TRBD2 (5 bases). The CDR3 is 14 amino acids. Germline-derived CDR1 and CDR2 are MNHEY and SMNVEV (reference sequence).